This T cell receptor beta chain stems from a study of T cell responses to AZD1222 COVID-19 vaccine. Broader study findings: In a largely white British group with more females than males, clonal diversity was possibly underestimated. Close to half of all spike-specific TCRs reportedly target regions of the variants that are unmutated.

Here immunoSEQ multiplex PCR was the method, and the copy in TCRdb shows in-frame clones only, minus some. The sample includes 130,000 to 150,000 clones, 88% of them seen just once. CDR3 length equals 12 residues. Germline loops: CDR1 SGDLS, CDR2 YYNGEE. V shed 2 bases and J shed 3 bases, with 5 bases lying between them. This clone was detected once. Its target is unknown. The sequence was collected from an adult in good health. The material was peripheral blood, obtained on day 0 of AZD1222 vaccination. The chain joins TRBV9 to TRBJ1-2; no clear D gene. This chain's CDR3 is CASSVSDYGYTF. CDR3 in DNA: TGTGCCAGCAGCGTCAGTGACTATGGCTACACCTTC.